This T cell receptor (beta chain) was sequenced during a study of blood T cell repertoires in COVID-19 (dated by TCRdb to 2020 to 2021). Regarding the study in general: Samples from collaborators originated in the United States, Italy and Spain and spanned both the acute and convalescent phases of COVID-19. The material from the prospective study consisted of cDNA or gDNA derived from T cells, B-cell-depleted T cells, or PBMCs. Subjects who had been exposed to COVID-19, were actively infected with it, or had recovered from it provided the deeply sampled blood TCRbeta repertoires that made up the dataset. The repertoires were released in a freely available public database intended as a resource for research on the immune response to SARS-CoV-2. Samples came from the ongoing ImmuneRACE study (first 160 participants) plus 1,254 subjects from 6 global collaborators. Nearly every sample came with metadata listing a de-identified subject ID, COVID-19 status, age in years and sex. Where available, HLA class I and class II types were obtained from metadata supplied by the sample provider rather than from assay-based typing.

Trimmed from V: 6 bases; trimmed from J: 4 bases; junction bases lacking a gene match: 5. Measured from the cysteine to the phenylalanine, the CDR3 is 15 residues long. Of all the DNA, just the CDR3 is kept, 45 bases in frame from base 1. CDR1 KGHSH and CDR2 LQKENI are derived from the germline V gene. About this clone: Which antigen it targets is not known. No much larger clone exists at a distance of one base, and base qualities are not known.

The collaborating institutions used their own protocols to collect whole blood in K2EDTA tubes. For TCRbeta analysis, collaborator samples were shipped as frozen whole blood, as isolated PBMCs, or as DNA extracted from either sample type. TCRbeta CDR3 regions were amplified from genomic DNA by means of the immunoSEQ Assay, a bias-controlled multiplex PCR. The original pipeline was this. Nucleated cell counts per sample were estimated from amplification of reference gene primers within the assay. To quantify the absolute abundance of each unique TCRbeta CDR3 rearrangement, sequence reads were collapsed and filtered. For each sample, productive Simpson clonality was calculated as the square root of Simpson's diversity index over productive rearrangements. Drawn from immuneACCESS, this table holds only the in-frame rearrangements with V and J called that TCRdb kept. Clones are partly lost; checked studies trace under half to an unresolved V gene and leave the rest unexplained. V and J calls and clone size are given by that table; D and trimming were obtained from the DNA. In all, the sample holds around 150,000 clones, and roughly 79% of those were seen once. The leading ten clones occupy approximately 21% of the sample.

Study-level results and caveats: The quantity of clinical and demographic metadata differed by source and by participant and was supplied without curation.

The TCR originated in an elderly woman with acute or convalescent COVID-19. The V and J segments used are TRBV18 and TRBJ2-4, with TRBD2 identical over 11 junction bases. Sequenced material: peripheral blood. The CDR3 here reads CASSQGTSGKNIQYF. The DNA is TGTGCCAGCTCTCAGGGGACTAGCGGAAAAAACATTCAGTACTTC.